The 20 T cell receptor beta chains in this list originate from one sample, sequenced in a study of cytomegalovirus exposure and HLA in healthy donors. Only in-frame clones appear in the TCRdb table, and some are missing; sequencing was by immunoSEQ multiplex PCR. Found here are around 300,000 clones, 80% to 90% of them singletons; the top ten hold roughly 0.99%. The sample was PBMCs. These receptor sequences come from a woman aged 18-29 years in good health and CMV-seronegative.

J is TRBJ2-7 and V is TRBV29-1; maybe TRBD1 (5 bases). Deletions cut 5 bases from V and 5 bases from J, with 16 bases between. Germline CDR1 SQVTM, CDR2 ANQGSEA. The CDR3 is 13 amino acids. The CDR3 loop reads CSVIWGLKDEQYF. The CDR3 DNA is TGCAGCGTTATCTGGGGCTTGAAGGACGAGCAGTACTTC.

This chain connects TRBV18 to TRBJ2-1; maybe TRBD2 (6 bases). Germline CDR1 is KGHSH and CDR2 is LQKENI. V lost 6 bases, J lost 5 bases, and 14 bases lay in between. The CDR3 spans 14 residues. Here the CDR3 DNA reads TGTGCCAGCTCCTATATTACTAGCCACAATGAGCAGTTCTTC. Protein product: CASSYITSHNEQFF.

The chain uses TRBV15 and TRBJ2-7; 10 nucleotides line up with TRBD1. CDR3 length equals 13 residues. V shed 5 bases and J 3 bases; nucleotides not matched to a gene: 1. The germline V gene has CDR1 LNHNV and CDR2 YYDKDF (reference sequence). The CDR3 region is CATSGDRGYEQYF. CDR3 nucleotide sequence: TGTGCCACCAGCGGGGACAGGGGCTACGAGCAGTACTTC.

This clone was seen a few times. The chain carries TRBV18 and TRBJ2-7; 9 bases line up with TRBD1. Germline V gene data show CDR1 as KGHSH and CDR2 as LQKENI. The CDR3 covers 15 residues. V lost 0 bases, J lost 3 bases, and 3 bases stayed unmatched. CDR3 nucleotides: TGTGCCAGCTCACCACCGGGACAGGGAGGCTACGAGCAGTACTTC. This translates into CASSPPGQGGYEQYF. The variable domain in full, with the rest retrieved from reference TRBV18 and TRBJ2-7, is NAGVMQNPRHLVRRRGQEARLRCSPMKGHSHVYWYRQLPEEGLKFMVYLQKENIIDESGMPKERFSAEFPKEGPSILRIQQVVRGDSAAYFCASSPPGQGGYEQYFGPGTRLTVT.

V gene TRBV6-4 combines with J gene TRBJ2-5, with 14 bases aligning to TRBD2. Germline V gives CDR1 MRHNA, CDR2 SNTAGT. The V segment lost 0 bases and the J segment 5 bases; nucleotides outside the gene matches: 8. This CDR3 has 18 residues. In DNA, the CDR3 is TGTGCCAGCAGTGACTCGAGACTAGCGGGGGGGCCGGTGGAGACCCAGTACTTC. Its translation is CASSDSRLAGGPVETQYF.

The chain uses TRBV6-1 and TRBJ1-5; 9 bases map to TRBD1. Germline V gene lookup returns CDR1 MNHNS and CDR2 SASEGT. The CDR3 covers 13 residues. The J segment lost 7 bases and the V segment lost 6 bases, leaving 4 bases of the junction unmatched. This CDR3 is CASRFTGGQPQHF. CDR3 in DNA: TGTGCCAGCAGATTTACAGGGGGCCAGCCCCAGCATTTT.

The genes are TRBV29-1 and TRBJ2-1, with TRBD1 as a possible D gene (6 bases). CDR1 is SQVTM and CDR2 is ANQGSEA in the germline V gene. The CDR3 extends over 14 amino acids. V dropped 6 bases and J dropped 3 bases, with 15 bases sitting between them. CDR3 region: CSVDMDRVYNEQFF. CDR3 DNA sequence: TGCAGCGTCGACATGGACAGAGTCTACAATGAGCAGTTCTTC.

This clone was detected only a few times. The chain employs TRBV5-1 and TRBJ2-5, with D perhaps matching TRBD1 (5 bases). The CDR3 consists of 15 residues. V was trimmed by 0 bases and J by 1 base, leaving 10 bases between them. Germline V gene sequence: CDR1 SGHRS, CDR2 YFSETQ. Here the CDR3 DNA reads TGCGCCAGCAGCTTGGATCAGGGAACCCAAGAGACCCAGTACTTC. Translating it yields CASSLDQGTQETQYF.

This chain uses TRBV29-1 with TRBJ2-5, with D hard to call. The J call could be wrong; TRBJ2-7 is a better fit for the DNA end. CDR1 is SQVTM and CDR2 is ANQGSEA in the germline V gene. CDR3 length equals 11 residues. Here the CDR3 DNA reads TGCAGCGTTGAAGAAACCTACGAGCAGTACTTC. This translates into CSVEETYEQYF.

This chain uses TRBV30 with TRBJ2-7; 10 positions match TRBD1. V was pared by 4 bases and J by 3 bases, with 6 bases of the junction left unmatched. This CDR3 contains 14 residues. The V gene's germline CDR1 is GTSNPN and CDR2 SVGIG (reference sequence). CDR3 in DNA: TGTGCCTGGACCTCCGGGACAGGGGACTACGAGCAGTACTTC. This translates into CAWTSGTGDYEQYF. The whole variable domain, remainder taken from reference TRBV30 and TRBJ2-7, is SQTIHQWPATLVQPVGSPLSLECTVEGTSNPNLYWYRQAAGRGLQLLFYSVGIGQISSEVPQNLSASRPQDRQFILSSKKLLLSDSGFYLCAWTSGTGDYEQYFGPGTRLTVT.

V is TRBV2 and J is TRBJ1-5; no reliable D call. V dropped 4 bases and J dropped 4 bases, with 11 bases sitting between them. The CDR3 runs 14 residues. The germline CDR1 and CDR2 sequences are SNHLY and FYNNEI. The CDR3 DNA follows: TGTGCCAGCAGTGCAACCTATTGGAATCAGCCCCAGCATTTT. This encodes CASSATYWNQPQHF.

Regarding this clone: Other DNA sequences from this sample encode an identical CDR3 as well. The rearrangement uses TRBV6-5 and TRBJ1-3; D unclear. Trimming removed 0 bases from V and 0 bases from J, with 6 bases in between. Germline CDR1 is MNHEY and CDR2 is SVGAGI. This CDR3 is 15 amino acids long. CDR3 coding DNA: TGTGCCAGCAGTTACTCCTCCGGCTCTGGAAACACCATATATTTT. Translating gives CASSYSSGSGNTIYF.

The table lists this clone with a count of one. The rearrangement links TRBV27 to TRBJ2-1; TRBD1 might be the D (6 bases). Deletions cut 5 bases from V and 2 bases from J, with 13 bases between. The CDR3 has 15 residues. Looked up from germline, CDR1 is MNHEY and CDR2 is SMNVEV (reference sequence). The CDR3 coding sequence is TGTGCCAGCAGTCCAAGGGCAGGGGCCTACAATGAGCAGTTCTTC. It yields the protein CASSPRAGAYNEQFF.

The chain uses TRBV25-1 and TRBJ1-3; D possibly corresponds to TRBD1 (6 bases). V was shortened by 7 bases and J by 6 bases, with 10 bases between the two germline ends. Germline CDR1 is MGHDK and CDR2 is SYGVNS. This CDR3 region has 12 residues. CDR3 sequence (DNA): TGTGCCAGCACAGGGGTAGAAAACACCATATATTTT. It yields the protein CASTGVENTIYF. Full variable domain (remainder filled in from reference TRBV25-1 and TRBJ1-3): EADIYQTPRYLVIGTGKKITLECSQTMGHDKMYWYQQDPGMELHLIHYSYGVNSTEKGDLSSESTVSRIRTEHFPLTLESARPSHTSQYLCASTGVENTIYFGEGSWLTVV.

The chain has TRBV7-3 and TRBJ1-2; possibly TRBD1 for D (6 bases). This CDR3 has 15 amino acids. Germline CDR1 and CDR2: SGHTA and FQGTGA. Trimming shortened V by 0 bases and J by 6 bases, and 14 bases separated the two germline ends. In DNA, the CDR3 is TGTGCCAGCAGCTTAACCCCAGCAGGGGCGGATGGCTACACCTTC. The encoded protein is CASSLTPAGADGYTF.

This sequence joins TRBV28 and TRBJ1-5; D is possibly TRBD1 (5 bases). CDR1 and CDR2 from the germline V gene are MDHEN and SYDVKM. The CDR3 has 14 residues. The germline V and J ends were trimmed by 6 bases and 6 bases, with 15 bases remaining between them. CDR3 in amino acids: CASRPPGGSQPQHF. CDR3 nucleotide sequence: TGTGCCAGCAGGCCGCCGGGGGGAAGTCAGCCCCAGCATTTT.

The chain combines TRBV4-1 with TRBJ1-5, with D possibly TRBD1 on 6 matching bases. Trimming took 1 base from V and 9 from J, leaving 13 bases between them. CDR3 length: 14 amino acids. Per germline, CDR1 MGHRA and CDR2 YSYEKL. The CDR3 spells CASSQAGGWSPQHF. The CDR3 DNA sequence: TGCGCCAGCAGCCAAGCGGGGGGCTGGTCGCCCCAGCATTTT.

This clone was detected only a few times. The chain carries TRBV27 and TRBJ1-6; D gene ambiguous. The germline CDR1 and CDR2 sequences are MNHEY and SMNVEV (reference sequence). Trimming shortened V by 4 bases and J by 5 bases, and 12 bases separated the two germline ends. CDR3 length equals 15 residues. CDR3 coding DNA: TGTGCCAGCAGTTACCGGAACTACAATAATTCACCCCTCCACTTT. Protein sequence: CASSYRNYNNSPLHF.

This chain links TRBV6-6 with TRBJ1-5; D is possibly TRBD1 (6 bases). Trimming took 6 bases from V and 6 from J, leaving 15 bases between them. Germline CDR1 and CDR2: MNHNY and SVGAGI (reference sequence). The length of the CDR3 is 14 residues. As DNA, the CDR3 is TGTGCCAGCAGCAACTCAGGGGCAAGTCAGCCCCAGCATTTT. It encodes CASSNSGASQPQHF.

The chain carries TRBV28 and TRBJ2-7, with a tentative D call TRBD2 (5 bases). V was trimmed by 1 base and J by 6 bases, leaving 13 bases between them. The germline V gene encodes CDR1 MDHEN and CDR2 SYDVKM. This CDR3 contains 14 residues. The CDR3 bases are TGTGCCAGCAGTTTATCGGGGATGCGTCGCGAGCAGTACTTC. This gives the protein CASSLSGMRREQYF.